A single count supports the clone carrying this T cell receptor beta chain. The data originate from a study of blood T cell repertoires in COVID-19. Study at large: Samples taken during acute and convalescent COVID-19 were collected in the United States, Italy and Spain. The cDNA or gDNA used as material had been derived from T cells, B-cell-depleted T cells, or PBMCs.

Authors' data handling: Amplification of reference gene primers provided the estimated nucleated cell counts. Sequenced by immunoSEQ multiplex PCR; TCRdb stores in-frame clones only, minus some. The DNA was the basis for D and trimming; V, J and clone size are from that table. The data show about 280,000 clones, with approximately 88% seen just once and less than 2.5% held by the top ten. Germline V gene lookup returns CDR1 SGHTA and CDR2 FQGTGA. The CDR3 is 15 amino acids. Trimming removed 2 bases from V and 4 bases from J, with 12 bases in between. The chain joins TRBV7-3 to TRBJ1-3; D possibly corresponds to TRBD1 (5 bases). The receptor was isolated from a man aged 50 to 60 with acute or convalescent COVID-19. Sequencing was carried out using peripheral blood. The CDR3 loop is CASSLVAGRGNTIYF. The CDR3 DNA is TGTGCCAGCAGCTTAGTGGCAGGGCGGGGAAACACCATATATTTT.